These 10 T cell receptor beta chains came from one sample sequenced in a study of blood T cell repertoires in COVID-19. The table came from immunoSEQ multiplex PCR; TCRdb's copy has only in-frame clones and leaves some out. The repertoire holds some 200,000 clones, with 85% to 90% as singletons. Sequenced material: peripheral blood. The receptors were gathered from a woman between 18 and 30 years old who had recovered from COVID-19.

This clone was seen repeatedly, ten times or more. This chain joins TRBV7-9 and TRBJ1-1; perhaps TRBD1 as D (5 bases). Germline V gene lookup returns CDR1 SEHNR and CDR2 FQNEAQ (reference sequence). The CDR3 extends over 14 amino acids. The germline V and J ends were trimmed by 1 base and 4 bases, with 10 bases remaining between them. The CDR3 DNA sequence: TGTGCCAGCAGCTTAGAGGGGCTAGGCACTGAAGCTTTCTTT. Amino acids: CASSLEGLGTEAFF.

This clone was counted a single time. J is TRBJ2-7 and V is TRBV4-3; 8 bases map to TRBD1. Germline CDR1 LGHNA, CDR2 YSLEER. There are 16 residues in the CDR3. J was trimmed by 2 bases and V by 1 base; bases with no gene match: 7. The CDR3 coding sequence is TGCGCCAGCAGCCAAGCTTCGACAGGGGAGACCTACGAGCAGTACTTC. Its protein product is CASSQASTGETYEQYF.

The J gene is TRBJ1-2, the V gene TRBV4-3; D remains unclear. CDR1 LGHNA and CDR2 YSLEER come from the germline V gene. Trimming took off 0 bases at V and 4 bases at J, with 9 bases between the two ends. The length of the CDR3 is 14 residues. The CDR3 protein is CASSQDDRSYGYTF. The CDR3, as DNA: TGCGCCAGCAGCCAAGACGACCGGAGCTATGGCTACACCTTC.

This rearrangement joins TRBV10-3 to TRBJ1-1; maybe TRBD1 (5 bases). V was trimmed by 3 bases and J by 4 bases, leaving 18 bases between them. Germline values: CDR1 ENHRY, CDR2 SYGVKD. This CDR3 is built from 16 residues. CDR3 protein: CAISDLETVHGTEAFF. The CDR3 DNA is TGTGCCATCAGTGACCTGGAGACAGTCCACGGCACTGAAGCTTTCTTT.

This clone was counted once. This rearrangement joins TRBV7-9 to TRBJ1-1; TRBD1 might be the D (6 bases). V was shortened by 5 bases and J by 7 bases, with 11 bases between the two germline ends. This CDR3 contains 12 residues. CDR1 and CDR2 from the germline V gene are SEHNR and FQNEAQ (reference sequence). Here the CDR3 reads CASSPRGGEAFF. The CDR3 DNA reads as TGTGCCAGCAGCCCGCGAGGGGGTGAAGCTTTCTTT.

V is TRBV5-1 and J is TRBJ1-1, with a tentative D call TRBD1 (6 bases). The CDR3 runs 14 residues. The V gene's germline CDR1 is SGHRS and CDR2 YFSETQ. V dropped 3 bases and J dropped 3 bases, with 12 bases sitting between them. CDR3: CASSSRRGDTEAFF. The CDR3 DNA reads as TGCGCCAGCAGCTCTCGCAGGGGAGACACTGAAGCTTTCTTT.

The chain recombines TRBV20-1 with TRBJ2-1; D gene uncertain. Trimming removed 5 bases at V and 10 bases at J, with 6 bases between. CDR1 and CDR2 (germline): DFQATT, SNEGSKA (reference sequence). The CDR3 has 9 residues. The CDR3 sequence is CSAPPEQFF. In DNA, the CDR3 is TGCAGTGCTCCCCCAGAGCAGTTCTTC.

The rearrangement uses TRBV27 and TRBJ1-1; 7 positions agree with TRBD1. Germline CDR1 and CDR2: MNHEY and SMNVEV (reference sequence). This CDR3 is built from 15 residues. The V and J ends lost 4 bases and 4 bases, in that order; junction bases with no gene match: 9. Written as DNA, the CDR3 is TGTGCCAGCAGTTGGAAGGGGACAGTGGGCACTGAAGCTTTCTTT. It codes for CASSWKGTVGTEAFF.

V is TRBV3-1 (or the pseudogene TRBV3-2) and J is TRBJ1-1; D gene uncertain. Trimming pared 1 base from V and 4 bases from J, leaving 4 bases between. CDR3 length: 12 residues. Germline V gene lookup returns CDR1 LGHDT and CDR2 YNNKEL (reference sequence). The CDR3 sequence is CASSQALTEAFF. The CDR3 region has the DNA TGTGCCAGCAGCCAAGCTCTCACTGAAGCTTTCTTT.

CDR3: CASSNRAGQPQHF. CDR3 bases: TGTGCCAGCAGCAACAGGGCTGGTCAGCCCCAGCATTTT. V and J are TRBV21-1 and TRBJ1-5; the table's TRBD1 call for D was not verified on the DNA. TRBV21-1 is described as a pseudogene. CDR3 length: 13 residues.